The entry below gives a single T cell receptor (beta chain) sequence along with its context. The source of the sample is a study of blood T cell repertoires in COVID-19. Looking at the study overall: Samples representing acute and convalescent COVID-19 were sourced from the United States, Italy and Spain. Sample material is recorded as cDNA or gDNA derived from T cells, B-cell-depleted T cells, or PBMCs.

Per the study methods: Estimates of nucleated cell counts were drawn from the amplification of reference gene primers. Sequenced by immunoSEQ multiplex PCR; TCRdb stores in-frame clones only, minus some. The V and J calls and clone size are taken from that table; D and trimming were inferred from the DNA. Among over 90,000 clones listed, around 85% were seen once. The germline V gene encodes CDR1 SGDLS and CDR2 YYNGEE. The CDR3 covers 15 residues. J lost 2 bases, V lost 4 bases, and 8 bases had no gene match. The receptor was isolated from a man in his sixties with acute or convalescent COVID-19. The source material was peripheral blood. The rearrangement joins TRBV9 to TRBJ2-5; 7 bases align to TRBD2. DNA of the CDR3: TGTGCCAGCAGCCATGGACTAGGTGGGCAAGAGACCCAGTACTTC. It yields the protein CASSHGLGGQETQYF.